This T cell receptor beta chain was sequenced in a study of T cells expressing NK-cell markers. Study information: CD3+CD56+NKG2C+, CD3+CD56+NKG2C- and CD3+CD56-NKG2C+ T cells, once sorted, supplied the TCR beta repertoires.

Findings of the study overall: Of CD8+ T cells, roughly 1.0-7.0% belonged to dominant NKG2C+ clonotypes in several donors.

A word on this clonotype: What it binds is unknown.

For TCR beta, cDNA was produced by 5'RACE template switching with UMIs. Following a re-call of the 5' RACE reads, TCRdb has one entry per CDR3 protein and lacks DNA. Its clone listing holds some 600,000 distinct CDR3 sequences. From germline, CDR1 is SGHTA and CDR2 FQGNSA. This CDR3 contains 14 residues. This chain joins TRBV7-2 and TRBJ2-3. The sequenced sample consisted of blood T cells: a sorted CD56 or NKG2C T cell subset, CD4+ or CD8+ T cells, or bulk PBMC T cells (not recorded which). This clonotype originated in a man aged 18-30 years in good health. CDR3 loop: CASKLASYTDTQYF.